Listed below are T cell receptor beta chains from one sample, sequenced in a study of breast tumors, draining lymph nodes, adjacent tissues. TCRdb re-derived calls from the multiplex PCR reads in MiXCR, one entry per CDR3 protein. The data show around 250,000 distinct CDR3 sequences, approximately 36% seen once. The sample consisted of axillary lymph node tissue. Receptor source: a female donor with breast cancer. Some clones in this sample may be carry-over from other donors' samples. The CDR3 runs from the conserved cysteine through the conserved F or W. Fields, in order: D gene, clone size, J gene, V gene, CDR3 DNA, CDR3 protein. A D gene is named only where the DNA matches it firmly. Where a row states a size, it is once, few, many or the class of an expanded clone; other rows omit it.

-	many	TRBJ2-3	TRBV12-3/TRBV12-4	TGTGCCAGCAGCTTAAAAGATTGGACAGTCCTGGGGGATACGCAGTATTTT	CASSLKDWTVLGDTQYF
TRBD1	-	TRBJ1-1	TRBV5-6	TGTGCCAGCAGCTTAGGGACAGTTAGAGCTTTCTTT	CASSLGTVRAFF
TRBD2	many	TRBJ2-3	TRBV10-3	TGTGCCACCTTAGCGGGAGACGCAGATACGCAGTATTTT	CATLAGDADTQYF
TRBD1	many	TRBJ1-6	TRBV5-6	TGTGCCAGCACCCGACAGGGCTTTCATAATTCACCCCTCCACTTT	CASTRQGFHNSPLHF
-	-	TRBJ1-3	TRBV10-3	TGTGCCAGCAGTTACGGGACATTTGGAAACACCATATATTTT	CASSYGTFGNTIYF
-	many	TRBJ2-7	TRBV29-1	TGCAGCGTTAAAGGGGCCTACGAGCAGTACTTC	CSVKGAYEQYF
TRBD1	-	TRBJ1-3	TRBV28	TGTGCCAGCAAGACAGGGGGCTCGACCCCTGGAAACACCATATATTTT	CASKTGGSTPGNTIYF
TRBD1	many	TRBJ1-4	TRBV7-8	TGTGCCAGCAGCCCGGGACAGGGAAGAAATGAAAAACTGTTTTTT	CASSPGQGRNEKLFF
-	many	TRBJ2-1	TRBV5-1	TGCGCCAGCAGCTTGACAAGAGGACCCTACAATGAGCAGTTCTTC	CASSLTRGPYNEQFF
-	few	TRBJ1-4	TRBV11-2	TGTGCCAGCAGCTTAGAGTTTTGGCCGGGCGGGATTAATGAAAAACTGTTTTTT	CASSLEFWPGGINEKLFF
-	many	TRBJ1-5	TRBV20-1	TGCAGTGCTAGAGCAGATAGCAATCAGCCCCAGCATTTT	CSARADSNQPQHF
-	-	TRBJ1-3	TRBV30	TGTGCCTGGAGCGAAACACTTGGAAACACCATATATTTT	CAWSETLGNTIYF
TRBD1	many	TRBJ2-1	TRBV7-9	TGTGCCAGCAGCTTAGAGGGGGCTAATGATGAGCAGTTCTTC	CASSLEGANDEQFF
-	once	TRBJ1-6	TRBV12-3/TRBV12-4	TGTGCCAGCAGTTCCGGCAGGCCCGTCCACTTT	CASSSGRPVHF
-	few	TRBJ1-6	TRBV4-1	TGCGCCAGCAGGCCTCCGGGACCTTCAAATTCACCCCTCCACTTT	CASRPPGPSNSPLHF
TRBD2	-	TRBJ2-3	TRBV7-2	TGTGCCAGCAGCAGAGGGACTAGCGGGAGTCGTCATACGCAGTATTTT	CASSRGTSGSRHTQYF
-	-	TRBJ1-4	TRBV7-9	TGTGCCGGGGTGGGTAGCGGGAGTGAAAAACTGTTTTTT	CAGVGSGSEKLFF
TRBD2	-	TRBJ2-5	TRBV2	TGTGCCAGCGGAACACTAGCGACGCATAACAAGTACTTC	CASGTLATHNKYF
TRBD1	many	TRBJ2-7	TRBV24-1	TGTGCCACCGGTACAGGGGGTATCTACGAGCAGTACTTC	CATGTGGIYEQYF
TRBD2	-	TRBJ2-1	TRBV4-1	TGCGCCAGCAGCCAAGTAAGTAGCGGGTACAATGAGCAGTTCTTC	CASSQVSSGYNEQFF
-	-	TRBJ2-7	TRBV15	TGTGCCACCAGCACGTACACCGATTACTACGAGCAGTACTTC	CATSTYTDYYEQYF
TRBD2	many	TRBJ2-7	TRBV30	TGTGCCTGGAGTACGGGAGGGCGTCGGAACGAGCAGTACTTC	CAWSTGGRRNEQYF
-	many	TRBJ2-7	TRBV29-1	TGCAGCGTTGAAGTCGGTTGGACCTACGAGCAGTACTTC	CSVEVGWTYEQYF
TRBD1	many	TRBJ2-2	TRBV5-5	TGTGCCAGCACCGGGACAGGGGGCCTCAGCACCGGGGAGCTGTTTTTT	CASTGTGGLSTGELFF
-	many	TRBJ1-3	TRBV11-1	TGTGCCAGCAGCTTGTCCGGAGATAGCTTCTCTGGAAACACCATATATTTT	CASSLSGDSFSGNTIYF
TRBD2	-	TRBJ2-3	TRBV29-1	TGCAGCGCCATCGGACTAGCGGGGGAGACAGATACGCAGTATTTT	CSAIGLAGETDTQYF
TRBD2	-	TRBJ2-5	TRBV2	TGTGCCACCGAGCGGGGGAAGCAAGAGACCCAGTACTTC	CATERGKQETQYF
-	many	TRBJ1-4	TRBV2	TGTGCCAGCAGTGGAAACAATGAGGGTGAAAAACTGTTTTTT	CASSGNNEGEKLFF
-	few	TRBJ1-2	TRBV30	TGTGCCTCTTGGCAGGTTAACTATGGCTACACCTTC	CASWQVNYGYTF
TRBD2	many	TRBJ2-7	TRBV9	TGTGCCAGCAGTTCCAATCCCGGGACTAGCGGTCCCTACGAGCAGTACTTC	CASSSNPGTSGPYEQYF
-	many	TRBJ1-3	TRBV24-1	TGTGCCACCAGGGTGGGCTCTGGAAACACCATATATTTT	CATRVGSGNTIYF
TRBD2	-	TRBJ2-7	TRBV20-1	TGCAGTGCCCGGAGGACTAGCGGCTACGAGCAGTACTTC	CSARRTSGYEQYF
TRBD2	many	TRBJ2-2	TRBV11-2	TGTGCCAGCAGCCTAGGGGCGGGGGCCGGGGAGCTGTTTTTT	CASSLGAGAGELFF
-	many	TRBJ2-3	TRBV25-1	TGTGCCAGCAGCGAATGGAGGGCCCGCACAGATACGCAGTATTTT	CASSEWRARTDTQYF
-	many	TRBJ2-6	TRBV4-1	TGCGCCAGCACAGGGTCCTCTGGGGCCAACGTCCTGACTTTC	CASTGSSGANVLTF
TRBD2	many	TRBJ2-2	TRBV29-1	TGCAGCGTTGAAGATCGATCGGGGGGGCCCGGGGAGCTGTTTTTT	CSVEDRSGGPGELFF
TRBD1	many	TRBJ1-4	TRBV3-1	TGTGCCAGCAGCCAGAGGGACAGTTTGGTGTTTTTT	CASSQRDSLVFF
-	many	TRBJ1-5	TRBV19	TGTGCCAGTAGAATACAGGAGAATAGCAATCAGCCCCAGCATTTT	CASRIQENSNQPQHF
-	many	TRBJ1-3	TRBV3-1	TGTGCCAGCAGCCAAGACGGCGGAAACACCATATATTTT	CASSQDGGNTIYF
-	-	TRBJ1-4	TRBV4-1	TGCGCCAGCAGCCGGGGGACGGATAGCATAAATGAAAAACTGTTTTTT	CASSRGTDSINEKLFF
-	-	TRBJ2-5	TRBV19	TGTGCCAGTAGTATAGGAGGGCTAGGAGAGACCCAGTACTTC	CASSIGGLGETQYF
TRBD1	many	TRBJ2-1	TRBV4-1	TGCGCCAGCAGCCAAGAGGGACAGGTTCTCTACAATGAGCAGTTCTTC	CASSQEGQVLYNEQFF